This T cell receptor beta chain was captured by sequencing in a study of shared clonotypes between healthy human individuals. Study summary: Researchers drew samples from two women and a few men aged 18 to 49. General study results and limits: Shared across several donors were around 5% of the naive CD4 clonotypes. The study generally estimated greater richness for naive than memory subsets.

Investigators spread the genomic DNA of each subset evenly over several immunoSEQ plates. Sequencing used immunoSEQ multiplex PCR; TCRdb keeps in-frame clones, though not all of them. The table has around 2.3 million clones, around 95% seen once. The CDR3 runs to 13 residues. The germline V gene encodes CDR1 SQVTM and CDR2 ANQGSEA. Trimming cost V 3 bases and J 8 bases, with 15 bases left between them. About this clone itself: What it binds is not known.

The sequence was obtained from a young man in good health. The sequenced sample was naive CD4+ T cells sorted from blood. Subset specified: CD45RA+ positively selected. V gene TRBV29-1 combines with J gene TRBJ2-3; a possible D gene is TRBD1 (6 bases). The CDR3 protein is CSVDATGSGTQYF. CDR3 coding DNA: TGCAGCGTTGATGCAACAGGGTCCGGTACGCAGTATTTT.